This T cell receptor (beta chain) emerged from a study of T-cell memory formation after mild COVID-19. TCRdb re-called the 5' RACE reads through MiXCR, storing one row per CDR3 protein. Of about 250,000 distinct CDR3 sequences in the sample, about a sixth were seen once. Germline CDR1 is SGHTA and CDR2 is FQGNSA. The CDR3 is 17 residues long. V trimming: 3 bases; J trimming: 5 bases; junction bases outside the gene matches: 13. This clonotype was detected only a few times. The sequencing sample was made of PBMCs or a T cell subset sorted from them (not recorded which). This sequence was found in a man younger than 35 who had mild COVID-19 (a few samples of this study predate the infection). Cell type and time point are not known. The V call is TRBV7-2, the J call TRBJ2-3; 8 bases are shared with TRBD2. The CDR3 protein is CASSFLSSGGRGDTQYF. The DNA for the CDR3 is TGTGCCAGCAGCTTCCTCTCAAGCGGGGGCCGGGGAGATACGCAGTATTTT. Full variable domain (remainder filled in from reference TRBV7-2 and TRBJ2-3): GAGVSQSPSNKVTEKGKDVELRCDPISGHTALYWYRQSLGQGLEFLIYFQGNSAPDKSGLPSDRFSAERTGGSVSTLTIQRTQQEDSAVYLCASSFLSSGGRGDTQYFGPGTRLTVL.